This T cell receptor (beta chain) was retrieved from a study of blood T cell repertoires in COVID-19. The method was immunoSEQ multiplex PCR; TCRdb's version includes in-frame clones alone and lacks a portion of them. The profile shows a few hundred thousand clones, 85% to 90% of them singletons. This clonotype originated in a woman in her 50s who had recovered from COVID-19. Sequenced material: PBMCs or T cells enriched from blood (not recorded which).

The CDR3 sequence: CASSVRRDRGTDTQYF. CDR3 sequence (DNA): TGCGCCAGCAGCGTACGCCGGGACAGGGGCACAGATACGCAGTATTTT. The V call is TRBV5-1, the J call TRBJ2-3, with 9 positions matching TRBD1. After removal of 4 bases from V and 1 base from J, the junction contained 7 bases not matched to a gene. Germline-derived CDR1 and CDR2 are SGHRS and YFSETQ. There are 16 residues in the CDR3.